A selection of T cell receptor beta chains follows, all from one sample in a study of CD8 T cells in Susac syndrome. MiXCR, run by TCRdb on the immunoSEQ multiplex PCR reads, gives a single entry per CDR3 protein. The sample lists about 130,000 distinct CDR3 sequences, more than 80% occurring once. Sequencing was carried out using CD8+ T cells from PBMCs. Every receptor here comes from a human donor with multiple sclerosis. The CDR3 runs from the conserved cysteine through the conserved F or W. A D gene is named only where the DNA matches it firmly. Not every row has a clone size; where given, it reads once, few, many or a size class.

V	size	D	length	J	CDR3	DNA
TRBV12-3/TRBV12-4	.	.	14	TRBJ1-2	CASSFQTGDLGYTF	TGTGCCAGCAGTTTCCAAACGGGGGATTTGGGCTACACCTTC
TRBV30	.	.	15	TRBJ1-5	CAWTRPGRRNQPQHF	TGTGCCTGGACAAGACCGGGACGGCGCAATCAGCCCCAGCATTTT
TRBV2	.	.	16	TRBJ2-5	CASSEWVRGGSETQYF	TGTGCCAGCAGTGAATGGGTCCGTGGAGGTTCAGAGACCCAGTACTTC
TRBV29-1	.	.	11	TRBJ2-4	CSVRAKNIQYF	TGCAGCGTTCGGGCCAAAAACATTCAGTACTTC
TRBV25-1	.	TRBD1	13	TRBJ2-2	CASSGDRTGELFF	TGTGCCAGCAGTGGGGACAGGACCGGGGAGCTGTTTTTT
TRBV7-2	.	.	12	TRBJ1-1	CASSLERTEAFF	TGTGCCAGCAGCTTAGAGCGAACTGAAGCTTTCTTT
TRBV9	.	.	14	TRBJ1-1	CASSPPARGAEAFF	TGTGCCAGCAGCCCACCGGCCAGGGGTGCTGAAGCTTTCTTT
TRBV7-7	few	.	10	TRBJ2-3	CASSSDTQYF	TGTGCTAGCAGCTCCGATACGCAGTATTTT
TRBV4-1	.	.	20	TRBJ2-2	CASSQVVSPFYSWNTGELFF	TGCGCCAGCAGCCAAGTAGTTAGCCCTTTTTACTCATGGAACACCGGGGAGCTGTTTTTT
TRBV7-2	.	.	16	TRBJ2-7	CASSLRAGPLPYEQYF	TGTGCCAGCAGCTTAAGGGCGGGGCCTCTCCCTTACGAGCAGTACTTC
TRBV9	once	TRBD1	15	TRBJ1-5	CASSVGEGAQQPQHF	TGTGCCAGCAGCGTAGGGGAGGGGGCTCAACAGCCCCAGCATTTT
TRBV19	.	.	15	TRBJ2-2	CASSPGTGLGRELFF	TGTGCCAGTAGTCCCGGGACGGGGTTAGGCCGGGAGCTGTTTTTT
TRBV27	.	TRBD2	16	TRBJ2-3	CASSSLAGVRTDTQYF	TGTGCCAGCAGTTCTCTAGCGGGGGTTCGCACAGATACGCAGTATTTT
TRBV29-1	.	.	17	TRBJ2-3	CSVDGKRGPLGTDTQYF	TGCAGCGTGGACGGGAAAAGGGGTCCCCTCGGCACAGATACGCAGTATTTT
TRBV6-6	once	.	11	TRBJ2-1	CASADSTEQFF	TGTGCCAGCGCTGACTCTACTGAGCAGTTCTTC
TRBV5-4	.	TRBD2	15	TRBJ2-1	CASSWTSGGYNEQFF	TGTGCCAGCAGTTGGACTAGCGGGGGGTACAATGAGCAGTTCTTC
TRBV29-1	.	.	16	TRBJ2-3	CSVENYGQKNTDTQYF	TGCAGCGTTGAAAACTATGGGCAGAAAAACACAGATACGCAGTATTTT
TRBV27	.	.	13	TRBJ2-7	CASSFARTYEQYF	TGTGCCAGCAGTTTCGCCAGAACCTACGAGCAGTACTTC
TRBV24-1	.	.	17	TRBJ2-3	CATSARQASIRTDTQYF	TGTGCCACCAGTGCCCGACAGGCGAGTATTAGGACAGATACGCAGTATTTT
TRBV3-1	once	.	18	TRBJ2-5	CASSQFSYGRLFRWTQYF	TGTGCCAGCAGCCAATTTAGTTATGGGCGCCTATTTAGGTGGACCCAGTACTTC
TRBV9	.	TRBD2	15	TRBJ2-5	CASSVSSGTGETQYF	TGTGCCAGCAGCGTCAGTAGCGGGACGGGTGAGACCCAGTACTTC
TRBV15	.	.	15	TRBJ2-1	CATSLSLSSYNEQFF	TGTGCCACCAGTCTCAGTCTGAGCTCCTACAATGAGCAGTTCTTC
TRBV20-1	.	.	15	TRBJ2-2	CSAKSLSGVAGELFF	TGCAGTGCTAAAAGTCTAAGTGGCGTCGCCGGGGAGCTGTTTTTT
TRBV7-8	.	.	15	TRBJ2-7	CASSNAGGPSYEQYF	TGTGCCAGCAGCAACGCAGGAGGTCCGTCCTACGAGCAGTACTTC
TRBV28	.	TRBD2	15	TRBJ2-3	CASSFVAGLTDTQYF	TGTGCCAGCAGTTTTGTAGCGGGATTAACAGATACGCAGTATTTT
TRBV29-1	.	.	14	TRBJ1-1	CSVDGGGLRTEAFF	TGCAGCGTCGATGGTGGGGGGCTAAGGACTGAAGCTTTCTTT
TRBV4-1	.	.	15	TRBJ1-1	CASSQDTRPNTEAFF	TGCGCCAGCAGCCAAGATACCAGGCCGAACACTGAAGCTTTCTTT
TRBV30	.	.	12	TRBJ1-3	CAWSADGNTIYF	TGTGCCTGGAGCGCAGATGGAAACACCATATATTTT
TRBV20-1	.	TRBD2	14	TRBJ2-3	CSARLAGGSDTQYF	TGCAGTGCTAGATTAGCGGGGGGGTCAGATACGCAGTATTTT
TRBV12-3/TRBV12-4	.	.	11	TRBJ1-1	CASSFRVMAFF	TGTGCCAGCAGTTTCCGGGTTATGGCTTTCTTT
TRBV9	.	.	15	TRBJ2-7	CASSASPDRTYEQYF	TGTGCCAGCAGCGCGTCCCCCGACAGGACCTACGAGCAGTACTTC
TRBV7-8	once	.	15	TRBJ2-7	CASSQGRFIVYEQYF	TGTGCCAGCAGCCAAGGACGGTTTATCGTCTACGAGCAGTACTTC
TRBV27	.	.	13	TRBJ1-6	CASSLSADSPLHF	TGTGCCAGCAGTTTATCCGCGGATTCACCCCTCCACTTT